Each of the 29 T cell receptor beta chains below was sequenced from the same sample in a study of control samples from healthy donors and cancer patients. Sequencing used immunoSEQ multiplex PCR; TCRdb keeps in-frame clones, though not all of them. The repertoire holds about 51,000 clones, with about four fifths as singletons. Sequencing was carried out using blood. Source of these receptors: a man aged 65-85 years in good health.

This chain joins TRBV24-1 and TRBJ2-1; D not certain. Germline loops: CDR1 KGHDR, CDR2 SFDVKD. V was shortened by 1 base and J by 8 bases, with 14 bases between the two germline ends. The CDR3 is made up of 15 amino acids. The DNA for the CDR3 is TGTGCCACCAGTGATTTAAATGGGGATATTTATGAGCAGTTCTTC. This encodes CATSDLNGDIYEQFF.

With regard to this clone: The same CDR3 arises from other DNA sequences in this sample as well. The CDR3 DNA reads TGCGCCAGCAGCTTGAGAGGGGACACTGAAGCTTTCTTT. This encodes CASSLRGDTEAFF. The chain joins TRBV5-1 to TRBJ1-1; a possible D gene is TRBD1 (5 bases). The length of the CDR3 is 13 residues. Trimming removed 1 base at V and 3 bases at J, with 7 bases between. Germline loops: CDR1 SGHRS, CDR2 YFSETQ.

The chain couples TRBV11-3 to TRBJ2-5; D possibly matches TRBD1 or TRBD2 (5 bases each). V lost 2 bases and J lost 5, with 12 bases in between. Germline CDR1 and CDR2: SGHNT and YENEEA. This CDR3 comprises 14 residues. CDR3: CASSLSPGTETQYF. In DNA form, the CDR3 reads TGTGCCAGCAGCTTATCGCCGGGGACGGAGACCCAGTACTTC. Using reference TRBV11-3 and TRBJ2-5 for the parts outside the CDR3, the full variable domain is EAGVVQSPRYKIIEKKQPVAFWCNPISGHNTLYWYLQNLGQGPELLIRYENEEAVDDSQLPKDRFSAERLKGVDSTLKIQPAELGDSAVYLCASSLSPGTETQYFGPGTRLLVL.

The J gene is TRBJ2-3, the V gene TRBV10-3, with 7 bases aligning to TRBD2. V shed 1 base, J shed 2 bases, and the junction held 3 bases outside the gene matches. Germline V gene data show CDR1 as ENHRY and CDR2 as SYGVKD. The CDR3 loop spans 15 amino acids. CDR3: CAISELAGLTDTQYF. CDR3 DNA: TGTGCCATCAGTGAGTTAGCGGGCCTCACAGATACGCAGTATTTT.

This clone was seen only a few times. The chain carries TRBV5-6 and TRBJ2-7, with TRBD1 matching over 10 bases. Germline assignment: CDR1 SGHDT and CDR2 YYEEEE. With V trimmed by 4 bases and J by 3 bases, 7 bases remained unmatched. This CDR3 is 15 amino acids long. The CDR3, as DNA: TGTGCCAGCAGCCGGACAGGGGGAGGGTTCTACGAGCAGTACTTC. Its protein is CASSRTGGGFYEQYF.

The chain recombines TRBV4-1 with TRBJ1-4, with D hard to call. V was trimmed by 2 bases and J by 5 bases, leaving 15 bases between them. Germline-derived CDR1 and CDR2 are MGHRA and YSYEKL. The CDR3 runs 16 residues. This chain's CDR3 is CASSQRVAQPNEKLFF. For the CDR3, the DNA is TGCGCCAGCAGCCAACGGGTTGCGCAGCCCAATGAAAAACTGTTTTTT.

In its sample, this clone was seen once. The chain recombines TRBV7-9 with TRBJ2-7; 9 bases map to TRBD2. Germline loops: CDR1 SEHNR, CDR2 FQNEAQ (reference sequence). The CDR3 consists of 16 residues. Germline trimming cut 2 bases from V and 6 bases from J; bases unmatched to any gene: 11. The CDR3 sequence is CASSLKALAGLGEQYF. CDR3 coding DNA: TGTGCCAGCAGCTTAAAGGCACTAGCGGGCCTTGGCGAGCAGTACTTC.

This chain joins TRBV9 and TRBJ1-2, with 7 bases lining up with TRBD1. Germline V gene sequence: CDR1 SGDLS, CDR2 YYNGEE. V dropped 4 bases and J dropped 4; count of bases not matched to a gene: 4. CDR3 length: 13 amino acids. CDR3 DNA: TGTGCCAGCAGCACAGGGGAGTCCTATGGCTACACCTTC. Amino acid sequence: CASSTGESYGYTF.

The V gene is TRBV12-1, the J gene TRBJ2-2; TRBD1 reflects the table's D call only, with no check against the DNA. TRBV12-1 is an annotated pseudogene. The CDR3 is 17 residues long. The CDR3 coding sequence is TGTGCCAGCAGCTTTGGGAGGGGACAGGGTTTATCCGGGGAGCTGTTTTTT. Protein sequence: CASSFGRGQGLSGELFF.

V gene TRBV11-2 combines with J gene TRBJ2-6; tentatively, D is TRBD2 (6 bases). Deletions cut 3 bases from V and 0 bases from J, with 18 bases between. Germline CDR1 reads SGHAT; CDR2 reads FQNNGV. There are 19 residues in the CDR3. CDR3 sequence (DNA): TGTGCCAGCAGCTTTCGCTTCCTCGGACTAAGCTCTGGGGCCAACGTCCTGACTTTC. The encoded protein is CASSFRFLGLSSGANVLTF. Together with reference TRBV11-2 and TRBJ2-6, the CDR3 gives the full variable domain: EAGVAQSPRYKIIEKRQSVAFWCNPISGHATLYWYQQILGQGPKLLIQFQNNGVVDDSQLPKDRFSAERLKGVDSTLKIQPAKLEDSAVYLCASSFRFLGLSSGANVLTFGAGSRLTVL.

J is TRBJ1-2 and V is TRBV30, with TRBD1 as a possible D gene (6 bases). This CDR3 has 16 residues. V lost 0 bases and J 4 bases, leaving 18 bases between the germline ends. Germline CDR1 and CDR2: GTSNPN and SVGIG (reference sequence). CDR3 protein: CAWSVLRQDGLYGYTF. The CDR3 DNA reads TGTGCCTGGAGTGTACTACGACAGGATGGCCTCTATGGCTACACCTTC. The full variable domain, with the rest looked up from reference TRBV30 and TRBJ1-2, is SQTIHQWPATLVQPVGSPLSLECTVEGTSNPNLYWYRQAAGRGLQLLFYSVGIGQISSEVPQNLSASRPQDRQFILSSKKLLLSDSGFYLCAWSVLRQDGLYGYTFGSGTRLTVV.

In regard to this clone: Relative to the germline gene, one junction end is altered; a read error may explain this. The V call is TRBV5-5, the J call TRBJ2-1, with a tentative D call TRBD1 (6 bases). The CDR3 consists of 11 residues. The V gene's germline CDR1 is SGHKS and CDR2 YYEKEE (reference sequence). The CDR3 sequence is CASTLQDSTFF. As DNA, the CDR3 is TGTGCCAGCACCTTGCAGGACAGCACATTCTTC.

This clone has more than one count but fewer than ten. The chain carries TRBV18 and TRBJ1-5; TRBD1 aligns across 10 bases. The CDR3 has 16 residues. The V gene end was trimmed by 3 bases and the J gene end by 7 bases; junction bases not matched to a gene: 9. Germline assignment: CDR1 KGHSH and CDR2 LQKENI. The chain's CDR3 is CASSPGTGAGEQPQHF. DNA of the CDR3: TGTGCCAGCTCACCCGGGACAGGGGCGGGAGAACAGCCCCAGCATTTT. The variable domain in full, with the rest retrieved from reference TRBV18 and TRBJ1-5, is NAGVMQNPRHLVRRRGQEARLRCSPMKGHSHVYWYRQLPEEGLKFMVYLQKENIIDESGMPKERFSAEFPKEGPSILRIQQVVRGDSAAYFCASSPGTGAGEQPQHFGDGTRLSIL.

The chain carries TRBV10-2 and TRBJ2-1, with 11 bases matching TRBD1. V dropped 3 bases and J dropped 5; count of bases not matched to a gene: 6. Germline V gives CDR1 WSHSY, CDR2 SAAADI. This CDR3 has 16 residues. In DNA, the CDR3 is TGCGCCAGCAGTGAACCGGGACAGGGGGGGAACAATGAGCAGTTCTTC. Its translation is CASSEPGQGGNNEQFF.

The rearrangement links TRBV30 to TRBJ2-4, with D possibly matching TRBD2 (5 bases). Per germline, CDR1 GTSNPN and CDR2 SVGIG (reference sequence). This CDR3 has 16 amino acids. The V and J ends lost 0 bases and 3 bases respectively, with 15 bases between them. The DNA of the CDR3 is TGTGCCTGGAGTGTAGGCCGGGTGAGGGACAAAAACATTCAGTACTTC. Translating gives CAWSVGRVRDKNIQYF. Full variable domain (missing parts from reference TRBV30 and TRBJ2-4): SQTIHQWPATLVQPVGSPLSLECTVEGTSNPNLYWYRQAAGRGLQLLFYSVGIGQISSEVPQNLSASRPQDRQFILSSKKLLLSDSGFYLCAWSVGRVRDKNIQYFGAGTRLSVL.

The rearrangement uses TRBV6-5 and TRBJ2-7; D remains ambiguous. The germline V and J ends were trimmed by 11 bases and 0 bases, with 17 bases remaining between them. The CDR3 contains 14 residues. Germline loops: CDR1 MNHEY, CDR2 SVGAGI. The CDR3 spells CASNGGGDSYEQYF. The CDR3 DNA follows: TGTGCCTCAAACGGCGGTGGGGACTCCTACGAGCAGTACTTC.

The chain links TRBV18 to TRBJ2-7; the D is unclear. The V gene lost 0 bases and the J gene lost 2 bases, with 8 bases spanning the gap. In germline, CDR1 is KGHSH, CDR2 LQKENI. CDR3 length: 14 residues. CDR3 bases: TGTGCCAGCTCACCACCCGCAGGAACCTACGAGCAGTACTTC. Its protein is CASSPPAGTYEQYF. The full variable domain, rest sourced from reference TRBV18 and TRBJ2-7, is NAGVMQNPRHLVRRRGQEARLRCSPMKGHSHVYWYRQLPEEGLKFMVYLQKENIIDESGMPKERFSAEFPKEGPSILRIQQVVRGDSAAYFCASSPPAGTYEQYFGPGTRLTVT.

This clone was counted a few times. This chain connects TRBV27 to TRBJ2-2; D might be TRBD2 (6 bases). The CDR3 extends over 19 amino acids. The V gene lost 0 bases and the J gene lost 0 bases, with 17 bases spanning the gap. Germline values: CDR1 MNHEY, CDR2 SMNVEV (reference sequence). The CDR3 DNA is TGTGCCAGCAGTTTATCGCGGGGTACAGAGGGATCGAACACCGGGGAGCTGTTTTTT. This encodes CASSLSRGTEGSNTGELFF.

The chain combines TRBV11-3 with TRBJ2-6, with a possible D match to TRBD2 (5 bases). The V gene lost 5 bases and the J gene lost 2 bases, with 10 bases spanning the gap. The CDR3 is made up of 15 amino acids. Germline V gene sequence: CDR1 SGHNT, CDR2 YENEEA. The chain's CDR3 is CASSPGVTGANVLTF. The CDR3 DNA reads as TGTGCCAGCAGCCCCGGGGTGACTGGGGCCAACGTCCTGACTTTC.

The rearrangement uses TRBV18 and TRBJ2-2, with 9 bases matching TRBD1. After removal of 0 bases from V and 4 bases from J, the junction contained 3 bases not matched to a gene. The CDR3 is made up of 16 amino acids. From germline, CDR1 is KGHSH and CDR2 LQKENI. CDR3 in DNA: TGTGCCAGCTCACCACCGTCGACAGGGGGCACCGGGGAGCTGTTTTTT. Translating it yields CASSPPSTGGTGELFF.

The rearrangement links TRBV25-1 to TRBJ1-1, with D uncertain. V was cut by 4 bases and J by 1 base, with 10 bases left in between. CDR1 and CDR2 from the germline V gene are MGHDK and SYGVNS. CDR3 size: 14 residues. The CDR3 sequence is CASSGGWRNTEAFF. The CDR3 DNA reads TGTGCCAGCAGTGGAGGGTGGAGGAACACTGAAGCTTTCTTT. Looking up the rest from reference TRBV25-1 and TRBJ1-1 gives the full variable domain: EADIYQTPRYLVIGTGKKITLECSQTMGHDKMYWYQQDPGMELHLIHYSYGVNSTEKGDLSSESTVSRIRTEHFPLTLESARPSHTSQYLCASSGGWRNTEAFFGQGTRLTVV.

The chain joins TRBV7-2 to TRBJ2-5; D tentatively reads TRBD1 or TRBD2 (6 bases each). V was pared by 5 bases and J by 5 bases, with 18 bases between. CDR1 and CDR2 (germline): SGHTA, FQGNSA. This CDR3 has 15 residues. CDR3: CASSGGGQGTETQYF. The DNA of the CDR3 is TGTGCCAGCAGCGGGGGCGGGCAGGGGACTGAGACCCAGTACTTC.

The chain uses TRBV28 and TRBJ2-6; the match to TRBD1 covers 9 bases. J gave up 4 bases and V 8 bases, and 6 bases lay outside the gene matches. This CDR3 contains 15 residues. Germline CDR1 is MDHEN and CDR2 is SYDVKM. CDR3 sequence: CASSKQGAGANVLTF. Written as DNA, the CDR3 is TGTGCCAGCTCAAAACAGGGGGCAGGGGCCAACGTCCTGACTTTC.

This clone was seen a handful of times. The chain combines TRBV7-2 with TRBJ1-2; TRBD1 agrees at 7 bases. Germline CDR1 SGHTA, CDR2 FQGNSA. V lost 0 bases to trimming and J lost 1 base; unmatched junction nucleotides: 5. CDR3 length equals 16 residues. For the CDR3, the DNA is TGTGCCAGCAGCTTAGCGCTTGGACAGGTTAACTATGGCTACACCTTC. This translates into CASSLALGQVNYGYTF.

The J gene is TRBJ2-3, the V gene TRBV9; TRBD2 matches at 7 bases. CDR1 is SGDLS and CDR2 is YYNGEE in the germline V gene. The CDR3 runs 16 residues. Germline trimming cut 4 bases from V and 1 base from J; bases unmatched to any gene: 9. CDR3 sequence: CASSPTSEGGTDTQYF. Written as DNA, the CDR3 is TGTGCCAGCAGCCCTACTAGCGAAGGAGGCACAGATACGCAGTATTTT. The complete variable domain, with remaining parts taken from reference TRBV9 and TRBJ2-3, reads DSGVTQTPKHLITATGQRVTLRCSPRSGDLSVYWYQQSLDQGLQFLIQYYNGEERAKGNILERFSAQQFPDLHSELNLSSLELGDSALYFCASSPTSEGGTDTQYFGPGTRLTVL.

The CDR3 DNA reads as TGTGCCAGCAGCTTGGAGCTCGGGGTTAGCAATCAGCCCCAGCATTTT. Amino acids: CASSLELGVSNQPQHF. The rearrangement uses TRBV5-8 and TRBJ1-5; D not resolved. The CDR3 runs to 16 residues. Germline CDR1 reads SGHTS; CDR2 reads YDEGEE. The V gene lost 0 bases and the J gene lost 0 bases, with 10 bases spanning the gap.

This clone appeared a single time. This chain uses TRBV6-1 with TRBJ2-7, with 13 bases aligning to TRBD2. The CDR3 runs 16 residues. Germline assignment: CDR1 MNHNS and CDR2 SASEGT. The ends lost 3 bases at V and 1 base at J; junction bases unmatched: 3. CDR3 amino acids: CASSDQLAGGSYEQYF. In DNA, the CDR3 is TGTGCCAGCAGTGACCAACTAGCGGGAGGGTCCTACGAGCAGTACTTC.

J is TRBJ2-2 and V is TRBV5-1; D possibly uses TRBD1 or TRBD2 (5 bases each). The CDR3 loop spans 15 amino acids. Germline values: CDR1 SGHRS, CDR2 YFSETQ. Trimming stripped 0 bases from V and 9 bases from J, with 15 bases between. CDR3 region: CASSLVGVSYRELFF. The CDR3 DNA sequence: TGCGCCAGCAGCTTGGTGGGGGTTTCGTACCGGGAGCTGTTTTTT.

The chain uses TRBV6-5 and TRBJ1-5, with a weak D call TRBD1 (6 bases). Germline assignment: CDR1 MNHEY and CDR2 SVGAGI. The V end was cut by 6 bases, the J end by 4 bases, with 10 bases between. The CDR3 contains 13 residues. The DNA of the CDR3 is TGTGCCAGCAGCAGGGGTTGGAATCAGCCCCAGCATTTT. This gives the protein CASSRGWNQPQHF.